Below are 20 T cell receptor beta chains sequenced from a single sample in a study of cytomegalovirus exposure and HLA in healthy donors (dated by TCRdb to the late 2010s). The library was generated by the immunoSEQ multiplex PCR assay. The multiplex PCR relied on a mix of 60 forward primers for TCR Vbeta segments and 13 reverse primers for TCR Jbeta segments. TCRdb retrieved this table from immuneACCESS and kept in-frame rearrangements only. Not all clones are present; in checked studies, unresolved V genes account for under half, and no reason is known for the remainder. In all, the sample holds about 120,000 clones, and 73% of those were seen once. The ten largest clones capture about 0.92% of the sample. Sequenced material: PBMCs. These receptors all come from a woman aged 25 to 45 in good health and CMV-seronegative.

The rearrangement uses TRBV6-5 and TRBJ2-7; 10 bases line up with TRBD1. Germline V CDR1 and CDR2: MNHEY, SVGAGI. V lost 2 bases to trimming and J lost 3 bases; unmatched junction nucleotides: 4. The CDR3 has 15 residues. The CDR3: CASSYPGTGVYEQYF. CDR3 sequence (DNA): TGTGCCAGCAGTTACCCGGGGACAGGGGTCTACGAGCAGTACTTC.

The gene calls are TRBV5-1 and TRBJ2-1; D is unclear. The CDR3 is made up of 13 amino acids. Looked up from germline, CDR1 is SGHRS and CDR2 is YFSETQ. V was pared by 1 base and J by 4 bases, with 6 bases between. The CDR3 reads CASSLTEYNEQFF. The CDR3 DNA reads TGCGCCAGCAGCTTGACGGAGTACAATGAGCAGTTCTTC. The variable domain in full, completed from reference TRBV5-1 and TRBJ2-1, reads KAGVTQTPRYLIKTRGQQVTLSCSPISGHRSVSWYQQTPGQGLQFLFEYFSETQRNKGNFPGRFSGRQFSNSRSEMNVSTLELGDSALYLCASSLTEYNEQFFGPGTRLTVL.

CDR3 nucleotide sequence: TGCGCCAGCAGCCAAGGGAGTTTATCACCCCTCCACTTT. Amino acids: CASSQGSLSPLHF. The J gene is TRBJ1-6, the V gene TRBV4-3; D is ambiguous. Trimming took off 1 base at V and 10 bases at J, with 8 bases between the two ends. The CDR3 has 13 residues. Germline V CDR1 and CDR2: LGHNA, YSLEER.

The V call is TRBV5-1, the J call TRBJ2-7, with D tentatively TRBD1 (6 bases). CDR3 size: 14 residues. Trimming shortened V by 0 bases and J by 2 bases, and 9 bases separated the two germline ends. The germline V gene encodes CDR1 SGHRS and CDR2 YFSETQ. CDR3 in amino acids: CASSLGTETYEQYF. In DNA form, the CDR3 reads TGCGCCAGCAGCTTGGGGACAGAAACCTACGAGCAGTACTTC.

The genes are TRBV25-1 and TRBJ2-7, with TRBD2 as a possible D gene (5 bases). Germline lookup yields CDR1 MGHDK and CDR2 SYGVNS. The CDR3 has 14 residues. V was clipped by 5 bases and J by 9 bases, with 20 bases between them. CDR3 nucleotides: TGTGCCAGCAGTCCCCTAACGGCGAGGGTGGGGCAGTACTTC. It yields the protein CASSPLTARVGQYF.

V gene TRBV5-4 combines with J gene TRBJ2-7, with 9 nucleotides matching TRBD1. Germline V CDR1 and CDR2: SGHNT, YYREEE (reference sequence). The trim removed 5 bases at V and 5 bases at J, leaving 8 bases unmatched. The CDR3 has 14 amino acids. The DNA of the CDR3 is TGTGCCAGCAGTACTGGACAGGGGATCGACGAGCAGTACTTC. Translating gives CASSTGQGIDEQYF.

This clone was seen a few times. The rearrangement uses TRBV5-1 and TRBJ2-3; the match to TRBD2 covers 9 bases. Germline loops: CDR1 SGHRS, CDR2 YFSETQ. There are 16 residues in the CDR3. Trimming at V came to 0 bases and at J to 4 bases, leaving 6 bases not matched to a gene. CDR3 DNA sequence: TGCGCCAGCAGCTTGGCGTTAGCGGGAGCTTCAGATACGCAGTATTTT. This sequence encodes CASSLALAGASDTQYF. The complete variable domain, with remaining parts taken from reference TRBV5-1 and TRBJ2-3, reads KAGVTQTPRYLIKTRGQQVTLSCSPISGHRSVSWYQQTPGQGLQFLFEYFSETQRNKGNFPGRFSGRQFSNSRSEMNVSTLELGDSALYLCASSLALAGASDTQYFGPGTRLTVL.

The rearrangement joins TRBV30 to TRBJ1-4; D unclear. Germline V gene data show CDR1 as GTSNPN and CDR2 as SVGIG (reference sequence). The CDR3 runs 13 residues. V was pared by 5 bases and J by 5 bases, with 12 bases between. In DNA form, the CDR3 reads TGTGCCTGGTCGGGGATACTAAATGAAAAACTGTTTTTT. Its protein product is CAWSGILNEKLFF.

The V and J genes are TRBV6-5 and TRBJ1-2; a possible D gene is TRBD1 (6 bases). Per the germline V gene, CDR1 is MNHEY and CDR2 is SVGAGI. V lost 2 bases and J lost 3, with 10 bases in between. The CDR3 has 14 residues. DNA for the CDR3: TGTGCCAGCAGTTACGGGGGGGCAGACTATGGCTACACCTTC. Its translation is CASSYGGADYGYTF.

V usage is TRBV5-1 and J usage is TRBJ1-1; 11 positions match TRBD1. CDR3 size: 16 residues. From germline, CDR1 is SGHRS and CDR2 YFSETQ. V shed 2 bases and J 4 bases; nucleotides not matched to a gene: 7. This chain's CDR3 is CASSLFLGTGGTEAFF. CDR3 nucleotide sequence: TGCGCCAGCAGCTTATTTTTGGGGACAGGGGGCACTGAAGCTTTCTTT.

The gene calls are TRBV7-2 and TRBJ2-5; D perhaps matches TRBD1 (6 bases). The CDR3 covers 15 residues. CDR1 and CDR2 (germline): SGHTA, FQGNSA. Trimming removed 6 bases at V and 1 base at J, with 15 bases between. The CDR3 DNA sequence: TGTGCCAGCAGGTTGACTCGGACAGCCCAAGAGACCCAGTACTTC. The encoded protein is CASRLTRTAQETQYF. The variable domain in full, completed from reference TRBV7-2 and TRBJ2-5, reads GAGVSQSPSNKVTEKGKDVELRCDPISGHTALYWYRQSLGQGLEFLIYFQGNSAPDKSGLPSDRFSAERTGGSVSTLTIQRTQQEDSAVYLCASRLTRTAQETQYFGPGTRLLVL.

The V call is TRBV6-6, the J call TRBJ1-5; a weak D match, TRBD1 (5 bases). CDR1 is MNHNY, CDR2 SVGAGI, per germline (reference sequence). The length of the CDR3 is 15 residues. The CDR3 DNA follows: TGTGTCACGCAATGGGGGGATCTTAGCAATCAGCCCCAGCATTTT. This sequence encodes CVTQWGDLSNQPQHF.

In its sample, this clone was seen a few times. The chain's CDR3 is CASSLGAIWGQGGDGYTF. The DNA of the CDR3 is TGTGCCAGCAGCTTGGGAGCTATTTGGGGACAGGGGGGAGATGGCTACACCTTC. This chain joins TRBV5-6 and TRBJ1-2, with TRBD1 matching 11 bases. The J segment lost 6 bases and the V segment lost 0 bases, leaving 13 bases of the junction unmatched. Germline V lookup: CDR1 SGHDT, CDR2 YYEEEE. CDR3 length: 18 residues.

The chain uses TRBV11-3 and TRBJ1-2; D not resolved. Trimming took off 10 bases at V and 7 bases at J, with 19 bases between the two ends. The CDR3 consists of 13 residues. Looked up from germline, CDR1 is SGHNT and CDR2 is YENEEA. The CDR3 loop is CATGREGWSGYTF. The CDR3 DNA reads TGTGCCACCGGAAGGGAGGGTTGGAGTGGCTACACCTTC. Supplemented by reference TRBV11-3 and TRBJ1-2, the full variable domain reads EAGVVQSPRYKIIEKKQPVAFWCNPISGHNTLYWYLQNLGQGPELLIRYENEEAVDDSQLPKDRFSAERLKGVDSTLKIQPAELGDSAVYLCATGREGWSGYTFGSGTRLTVV.

This clone has just a few counts. The V gene is TRBV7-9, the J gene TRBJ1-1; D perhaps matches TRBD1 (5 bases). The CDR3 is 13 amino acids. Trimming took off 3 bases at V and 11 bases at J, with 16 bases between the two ends. Germline V gives CDR1 SEHNR, CDR2 FQNEAQ (reference sequence). CDR3 protein: CASSLSTSQAAFF. CDR3 bases: TGTGCCAGCAGCTTGAGCACCTCACAGGCGGCTTTCTTT.

The chain uses TRBV5-1 and TRBJ1-1; 10 nucleotides align to TRBD1. Germline trimming cut 1 base from V and 11 bases from J; bases unmatched to any gene: 5. The CDR3 contains 13 residues. Germline values: CDR1 SGHRS, CDR2 YFSETQ. CDR3 coding DNA: TGCGCCAGCAGCTTGCGGGACAGGGGTTTCGCTTTCTTT. This gives the protein CASSLRDRGFAFF.

V usage is TRBV5-1 and J usage is TRBJ2-7; 7 bases are a match to TRBD1. V lost 4 bases, J lost 7 bases, and 8 bases stayed unmatched. The length of the CDR3 is 13 residues. Germline CDR1 SGHRS, CDR2 YFSETQ. Written as DNA, the CDR3 is TGCGCCAGCAGCCTGCAAGGGACAGCAGAGCAGTACTTC. Protein sequence: CASSLQGTAEQYF.

The chain carries TRBV25-1 and TRBJ1-2; TRBD1 matches 7 bases. The germline V gene encodes CDR1 MGHDK and CDR2 SYGVNS. The CDR3 runs to 15 residues. J was trimmed by 0 bases and V by 3 bases; bases with no gene match: 4. CDR3: CASSDRQGPNYGYTF. In nucleotides, the CDR3 is TGTGCCAGCAGTGATCGACAGGGCCCTAACTATGGCTACACCTTC.

This clone was seen only a few times. This chain links TRBV6-6 with TRBJ1-5; tentatively, D is TRBD1 (6 bases). V was shortened by 2 bases and J by 4 bases, with 9 bases between the two germline ends. The CDR3 is made up of 14 amino acids. Germline-derived CDR1 and CDR2 are MNHNY and SVGAGI (reference sequence). CDR3 coding DNA: TGTGCCAGCAGTTACGGGACAAAGAATCAGCCCCAGCATTTT. Its protein is CASSYGTKNQPQHF.

J is TRBJ2-3 and V is TRBV9; D is unresolved. Per germline, CDR1 SGDLS and CDR2 YYNGEE. The ends were cut back, 6 bases at V and 1 base at J, with 15 bases in the middle. This CDR3 has 15 residues. For the CDR3, the DNA is TGTGCCAGCAAGGCTAAAGGCGGAGGCACAGATACGCAGTATTTT. This translates into CASKAKGGGTDTQYF.